The 19 T cell receptor beta chains in this list originate from one sample, sequenced in a study of T cell responses to AZD1222 COVID-19 vaccine (dated by TCRdb to the early 2020s). The method behind the library was the immunoSEQ multiplex PCR assay. TCRdb provides this immuneACCESS table in a form limited to in-frame rearrangements. Some clones are lacking; in checked studies, under half of them reflect an unresolved V gene, and why the rest are absent is not known. This sample lists 120,000 to 150,000 clones; approximately 89% were detected once. The top ten constitute about 15% of the sample. What this sample's time point label stands for: baseline before first vaccination. Sequenced here: peripheral blood, sampled on day 0 of AZD1222 vaccination. The receptors originated from an adult in good health.

V gene TRBV9 combines with J gene TRBJ2-3; 10 bases map to TRBD2. CDR3 length: 15 amino acids. Germline CDR1 reads SGDLS; CDR2 reads YYNGEE. Trimming took 2 bases from V and 1 from J; bases not matched to a gene: 1. CDR3 nucleotides: TGTGCCAGCAGCGTTCTAGCGGGGGGCACAGATACGCAGTATTTT. Protein product: CASSVLAGGTDTQYF.

The chain carries TRBV18 and TRBJ1-1; perhaps TRBD1 as D (5 bases). Germline V CDR1 and CDR2: KGHSH, LQKENI. Trimming pared 3 bases from V and 1 base from J, leaving 12 bases between. The CDR3 length is 15 residues. The CDR3 nucleotides are TGTGCCAGCTCACCCTCCCGAGGGGCGAACACTGAAGCTTTCTTT. Its translation is CASSPSRGANTEAFF. Full variable domain (outside the CDR3, taken from reference TRBV18 and TRBJ1-1): NAGVMQNPRHLVRRRGQEARLRCSPMKGHSHVYWYRQLPEEGLKFMVYLQKENIIDESGMPKERFSAEFPKEGPSILRIQQVVRGDSAAYFCASSPSRGANTEAFFGQGTRLTVV.

The rearrangement joins TRBV5-1 to TRBJ1-1; 7 bases map to TRBD1. V was pared by 0 bases and J by 3 bases, with 8 bases of the junction left unmatched. From germline, CDR1 is SGHRS and CDR2 YFSETQ. The CDR3 spans 16 residues. In nucleotides, the CDR3 is TGCGCCAGCAGCTTGGCGTCTTACAGGGGTGACACTGAAGCTTTCTTT. Protein: CASSLASYRGDTEAFF.

For the CDR3, the DNA is TGTGCCAGTAGGGACCGGGACAGGGCCTTTGGTGAGCAGTTCTTC. This encodes CASRDRDRAFGEQFF. The chain has TRBV19 and TRBJ2-1; 9 bases line up with TRBD1. This CDR3 has 15 amino acids. Germline V gene sequence: CDR1 LNHDA, CDR2 SQIVND (reference sequence). J was trimmed by 9 bases and V by 6 bases; bases with no gene match: 12.

The rearrangement joins TRBV5-1 to TRBJ1-2; D may be TRBD1 (5 bases). Germline V CDR1 and CDR2: SGHRS, YFSETQ. This CDR3 contains 13 residues. V lost 1 base and J 5 bases, leaving 9 bases between the germline ends. The DNA of the CDR3 is TGCGCCAGCAGCTTGAGGGGAGGATATGGCTACACCTTC. This translates into CASSLRGGYGYTF.

The chain joins TRBV19 to TRBJ1-6, with 7 bases that match TRBD1. CDR1 and CDR2 from the germline V gene are LNHDA and SQIVND (reference sequence). The CDR3 spans 15 residues. With V trimmed by 3 bases and J by 6 bases, 5 bases remained unmatched. CDR3 DNA: TGTGCCAGTAGTATGGTACAGGGGACTAATTCACCCCTCCACTTT. Translation: CASSMVQGTNSPLHF.

The chain combines TRBV28 with TRBJ1-5; D gene uncertain. V lost 4 bases, J lost 5 bases, and 6 bases lay in between. The CDR3 has 12 amino acids. Germline V gives CDR1 MDHEN, CDR2 SYDVKM. This chain's CDR3 is CASSSRDQPQHF. The CDR3 DNA is TGTGCCAGCAGTTCGCGGGATCAGCCCCAGCATTTT.

This clone appeared a single time. CDR3 nucleotide sequence: TGTGCCAGCAAACCGTACCAAGAGACCCAGTACTTC. Its translation is CASKPYQETQYF. The J gene is TRBJ2-5, the V gene TRBV7-2; D not certain. This CDR3 region has 12 residues. The germline V and J ends were trimmed by 7 bases and 0 bases, with 6 bases remaining between them. The V gene's germline CDR1 is SGHTA and CDR2 FQGNSA.

The rearrangement joins TRBV18 to TRBJ1-1, with D possibly being TRBD1 (6 bases). In germline, CDR1 is KGHSH, CDR2 LQKENI. V lost 4 bases and J lost 7, with 25 bases in between. The CDR3 consists of 17 residues. The CDR3 DNA reads TGTGCCAGCTCACTACAGGGCCCTGGAGTCTTAAGGGGTGAAGCTTTCTTT. Translated, it gives CASSLQGPGVLRGEAFF.

The rearrangement joins TRBV7-9 to TRBJ1-2; D gene uncertain. With 3 bases removed from V and 7 bases from J, the gap between germline ends came to 12 bases. The germline V gene has CDR1 SEHNR and CDR2 FQNEAQ (reference sequence). CDR3 length: 13 residues. As DNA, the CDR3 is TGTGCCAGCAGCTTGGGAGGTCTTTCTGGCTACACCTTC. Its translation is CASSLGGLSGYTF.

The CDR3 here is CASSQTGGTEAFF. DNA for the CDR3: TGTGCCAGCAGTCAGACAGGGGGCACTGAAGCTTTCTTT. The J gene is TRBJ1-1, the V gene TRBV7-9; TRBD1 agrees at 9 bases. The junction had 3 bases not matched to a gene; V was cut back by 6 bases and J by 4 bases. The CDR3 contains 13 residues. Germline values: CDR1 SEHNR, CDR2 FQNEAQ (reference sequence).

The chain carries TRBV7-3 and TRBJ1-1, with D perhaps TRBD1 (6 bases). V was pared by 8 bases and J by 1 base, with 17 bases between. The CDR3 length is 15 residues. In germline, CDR1 is SGHTA, CDR2 FQGTGA. The CDR3, as DNA: TGTGCCAGCGCCGGACAGCACCAAGGGAACACTGAAGCTTTCTTT. Encoded protein: CASAGQHQGNTEAFF.

The chain links TRBV7-9 to TRBJ2-2; 10 nucleotides match TRBD1. Germline V gives CDR1 SEHNR, CDR2 FQNEAQ (reference sequence). The CDR3 is made up of 14 amino acids. V dropped 3 bases and J dropped 10; count of bases not matched to a gene: 5. Here the CDR3 reads CASSFGTGVMELFF. The CDR3 DNA follows: TGTGCCAGCAGCTTCGGGACAGGGGTAATGGAGCTGTTTTTT.

This chain joins TRBV12-5 and TRBJ2-5; the match to TRBD2 covers 8 bases. This CDR3 is built from 14 residues. Germline CDR1 is LGHNT and CDR2 is FRNRAP. The V segment lost 6 bases and the J segment 4 bases; nucleotides outside the gene matches: 7. The CDR3 loop reads CASGPQSGRETQYF. The CDR3 nucleotides are TGTGCTAGTGGACCACAGAGCGGGAGAGAGACCCAGTACTTC. The full variable domain, rest sourced from reference TRBV12-5 and TRBJ2-5, is DARVTQTPRHKVTEMGQEVTMRCQPILGHNTVFWYRQTMMQGLELLAYFRNRAPLDDSGMPKDRFSAEMPDATLATLKIQPSEPRDSAVYFCASGPQSGRETQYFGPGTRLLVL.

The chain uses TRBV7-2 and TRBJ1-2; D not certain. The CDR3 extends over 15 amino acids. Germline V CDR1 and CDR2: SGHTA, FQGNSA. Trimming removed 3 bases at V and 4 bases at J, with 15 bases between. CDR3 protein: CASSFPYAGPYGYTF. The CDR3 DNA reads as TGTGCCAGCAGCTTTCCTTATGCAGGTCCCTATGGCTACACCTTC.

The chain joins TRBV5-1 to TRBJ2-7; D is unresolved. The CDR3 runs to 13 residues. V gave up 2 bases and J gave up 2 bases, with 8 bases separating them. The germline gives CDR1 SGHRS, CDR2 YFSETQ. The CDR3 sequence: CASSLSLPYEQYF. CDR3 bases: TGCGCCAGCAGCTTATCTCTTCCCTACGAGCAGTACTTC. Supplemented by reference TRBV5-1 and TRBJ2-7, the full variable domain reads KAGVTQTPRYLIKTRGQQVTLSCSPISGHRSVSWYQQTPGQGLQFLFEYFSETQRNKGNFPGRFSGRQFSNSRSEMNVSTLELGDSALYLCASSLSLPYEQYFGPGTRLTVT.

The chain carries TRBV27 and TRBJ1-1, with D uncertain. Germline V gives CDR1 MNHEY, CDR2 SMNVEV (reference sequence). The CDR3 covers 14 residues. With 7 bases removed from V and 0 bases from J, the gap between germline ends came to 12 bases. The CDR3 loop is CASTEGRMNTEAFF. DNA for the CDR3: TGTGCCAGCACGGAGGGCAGAATGAACACTGAAGCTTTCTTT.

The chain has TRBV19 and TRBJ2-2; the D gene is possibly TRBD1 (6 bases). The germline V gene encodes CDR1 LNHDA and CDR2 SQIVND (reference sequence). V lost 7 bases to trimming and J lost 0 bases, with 15 bases between them. CDR3 length: 16 amino acids. The CDR3 coding sequence is TGTGCCAGTAAGCCAGGGGCAGGGGCGAACACCGGGGAGCTGTTTTTT. It encodes CASKPGAGANTGELFF.

The chain combines TRBV3-1 (or the pseudogene TRBV3-2) with TRBJ1-2, with a possible D match to TRBD1 (6 bases). Germline V lookup: CDR1 LGHDT, CDR2 YNNKEL (reference sequence). The CDR3 runs 13 residues. V gave up 1 base and J gave up 8 bases, with 11 bases separating them. The CDR3 here is CASSQAGAQGYTF. The CDR3 DNA reads TGTGCCAGCAGCCAAGCGGGGGCACAAGGCTACACCTTC.